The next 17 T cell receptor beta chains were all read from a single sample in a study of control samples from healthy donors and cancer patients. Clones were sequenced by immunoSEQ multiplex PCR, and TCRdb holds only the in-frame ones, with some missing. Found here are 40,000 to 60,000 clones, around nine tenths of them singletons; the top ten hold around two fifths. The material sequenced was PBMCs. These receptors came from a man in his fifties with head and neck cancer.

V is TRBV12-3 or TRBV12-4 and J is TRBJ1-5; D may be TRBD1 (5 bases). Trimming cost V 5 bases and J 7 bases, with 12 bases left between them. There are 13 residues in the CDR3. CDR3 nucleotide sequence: TGTGCCAGCAGTCAGGGAGGAGGACAGCCCCAGCATTTT. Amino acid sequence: CASSQGGGQPQHF.

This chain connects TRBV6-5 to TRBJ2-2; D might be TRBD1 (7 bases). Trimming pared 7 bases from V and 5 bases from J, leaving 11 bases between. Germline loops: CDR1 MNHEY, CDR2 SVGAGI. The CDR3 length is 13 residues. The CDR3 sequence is CASTPGGTGELFF. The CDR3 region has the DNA TGTGCCAGCACTCCAGGGGGGACCGGGGAGCTGTTTTTT.

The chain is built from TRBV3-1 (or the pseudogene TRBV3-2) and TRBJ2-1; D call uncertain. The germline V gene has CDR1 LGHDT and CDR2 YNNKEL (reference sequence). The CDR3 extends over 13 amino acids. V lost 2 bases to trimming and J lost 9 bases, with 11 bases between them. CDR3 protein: CASSQRAVGEQFF. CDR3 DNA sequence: TGTGCCAGCAGCCAAAGAGCCGTAGGTGAGCAGTTCTTC.

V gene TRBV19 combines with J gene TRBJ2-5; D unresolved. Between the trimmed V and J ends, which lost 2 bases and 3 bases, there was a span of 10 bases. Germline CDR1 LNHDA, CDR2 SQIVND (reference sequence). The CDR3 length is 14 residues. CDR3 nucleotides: TGTGCCAGTAGTATAAACTCTGGGAAAGAGACCCAGTACTTC. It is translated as CASSINSGKETQYF.

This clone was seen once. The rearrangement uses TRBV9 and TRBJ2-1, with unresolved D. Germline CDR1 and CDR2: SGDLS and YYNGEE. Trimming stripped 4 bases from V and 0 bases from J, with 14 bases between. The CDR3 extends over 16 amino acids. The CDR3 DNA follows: TGTGCCAGCAGCCCTCTTGGGGATAGCTCCTACAATGAGCAGTTCTTC. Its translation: CASSPLGDSSYNEQFF.

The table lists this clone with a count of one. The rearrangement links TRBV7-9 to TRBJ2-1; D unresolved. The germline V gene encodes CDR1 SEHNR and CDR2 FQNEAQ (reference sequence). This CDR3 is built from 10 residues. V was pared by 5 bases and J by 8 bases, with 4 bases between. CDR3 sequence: CASSPHEQFF. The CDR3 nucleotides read TGTGCCAGCAGCCCCCATGAGCAGTTCTTC.

The CDR3 DNA sequence: TGTGCCACCCTCGGAAACACCATATATTTT. Residues: CATLGNTIYF. The chain employs TRBV28 and TRBJ1-3; unclear D gene. From germline, CDR1 is MDHEN and CDR2 SYDVKM. V was trimmed by 10 bases and J by 4 bases, leaving 5 bases between them. This CDR3 has 10 residues.

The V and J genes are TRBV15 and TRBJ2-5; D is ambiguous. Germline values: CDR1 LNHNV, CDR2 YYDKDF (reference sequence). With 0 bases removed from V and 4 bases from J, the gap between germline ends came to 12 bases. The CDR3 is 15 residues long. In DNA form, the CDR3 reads TGTGCCACCAGCAGAGAGGGTCTCATTTCAGAGACCCAGTACTTC. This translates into CATSREGLISETQYF.

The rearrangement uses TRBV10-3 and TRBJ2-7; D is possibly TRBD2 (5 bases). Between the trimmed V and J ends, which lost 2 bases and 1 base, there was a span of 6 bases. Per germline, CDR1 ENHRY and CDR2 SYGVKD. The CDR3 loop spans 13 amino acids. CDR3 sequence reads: CAISEGRSYEQYF. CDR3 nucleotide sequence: TGTGCCATCAGTGAGGGGAGATCCTACGAGCAGTACTTC.

CDR3 nucleotide sequence: TGCGCCAGCAGGGGAGGGGGATACGAGCAGTACTTC. It encodes CASRGGGYEQYF. The V and J genes are TRBV5-1 and TRBJ2-7; tentative D call: TRBD2 (7 bases). CDR1 is SGHRS and CDR2 is YFSETQ in the germline V gene. Trimming shortened V by 5 bases and J by 4 bases, and 10 bases separated the two germline ends. The CDR3 has 12 amino acids.

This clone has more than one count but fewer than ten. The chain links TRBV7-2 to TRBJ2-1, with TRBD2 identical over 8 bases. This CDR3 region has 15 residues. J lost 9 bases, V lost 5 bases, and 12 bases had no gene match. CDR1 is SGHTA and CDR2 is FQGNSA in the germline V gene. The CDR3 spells CASSPGWGGRTEQFF. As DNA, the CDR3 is TGTGCCAGCAGCCCTGGGTGGGGCGGGAGGACTGAGCAGTTCTTC.

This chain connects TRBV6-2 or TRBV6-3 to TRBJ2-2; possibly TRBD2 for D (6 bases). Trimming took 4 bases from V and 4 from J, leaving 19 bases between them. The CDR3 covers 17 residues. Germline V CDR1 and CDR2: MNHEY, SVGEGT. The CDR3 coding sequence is TGTGCCAGCAGTTGGGCGGGAAACAGCGCAATCACCGGGGAGCTGTTTTTT. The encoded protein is CASSWAGNSAITGELFF.

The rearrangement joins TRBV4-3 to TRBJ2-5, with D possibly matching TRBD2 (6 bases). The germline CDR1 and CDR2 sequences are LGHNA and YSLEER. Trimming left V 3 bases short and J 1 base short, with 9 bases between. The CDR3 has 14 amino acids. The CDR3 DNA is TGCGCCAGCAGCCAGGGGCGGGGCCAAGAGACCCAGTACTTC. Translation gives CASSQGRGQETQYF.

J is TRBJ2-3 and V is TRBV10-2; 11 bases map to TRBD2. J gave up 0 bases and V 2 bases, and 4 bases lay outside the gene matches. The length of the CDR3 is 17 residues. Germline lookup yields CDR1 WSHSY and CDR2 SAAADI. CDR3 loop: CASSEPGTSGSTDTQYF. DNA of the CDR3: TGCGCCAGCAGTGAGCCAGGGACTAGCGGAAGCACAGATACGCAGTATTTT.

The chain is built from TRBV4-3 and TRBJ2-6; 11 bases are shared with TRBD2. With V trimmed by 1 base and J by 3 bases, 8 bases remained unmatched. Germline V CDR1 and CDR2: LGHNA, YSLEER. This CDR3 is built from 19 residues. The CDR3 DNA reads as TGCGCCAGCAGCCAAGTAGCGGGGGGGCCGTTGGATGGGGCCAACGTCCTGACTTTC. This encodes CASSQVAGGPLDGANVLTF.

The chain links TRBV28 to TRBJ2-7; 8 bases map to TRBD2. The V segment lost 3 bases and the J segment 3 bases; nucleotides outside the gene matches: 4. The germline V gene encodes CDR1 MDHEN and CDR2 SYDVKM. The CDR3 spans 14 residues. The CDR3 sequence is CASSFGGALYEQYF. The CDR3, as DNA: TGTGCCAGCAGTTTCGGGGGGGCCCTCTACGAGCAGTACTTC.

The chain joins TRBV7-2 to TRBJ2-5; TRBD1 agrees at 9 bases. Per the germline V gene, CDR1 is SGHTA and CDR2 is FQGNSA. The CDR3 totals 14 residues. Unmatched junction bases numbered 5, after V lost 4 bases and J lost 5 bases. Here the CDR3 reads CASSSGTGWETQYF. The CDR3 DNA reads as TGTGCCAGCAGCTCCGGGACAGGGTGGGAGACCCAGTACTTC.